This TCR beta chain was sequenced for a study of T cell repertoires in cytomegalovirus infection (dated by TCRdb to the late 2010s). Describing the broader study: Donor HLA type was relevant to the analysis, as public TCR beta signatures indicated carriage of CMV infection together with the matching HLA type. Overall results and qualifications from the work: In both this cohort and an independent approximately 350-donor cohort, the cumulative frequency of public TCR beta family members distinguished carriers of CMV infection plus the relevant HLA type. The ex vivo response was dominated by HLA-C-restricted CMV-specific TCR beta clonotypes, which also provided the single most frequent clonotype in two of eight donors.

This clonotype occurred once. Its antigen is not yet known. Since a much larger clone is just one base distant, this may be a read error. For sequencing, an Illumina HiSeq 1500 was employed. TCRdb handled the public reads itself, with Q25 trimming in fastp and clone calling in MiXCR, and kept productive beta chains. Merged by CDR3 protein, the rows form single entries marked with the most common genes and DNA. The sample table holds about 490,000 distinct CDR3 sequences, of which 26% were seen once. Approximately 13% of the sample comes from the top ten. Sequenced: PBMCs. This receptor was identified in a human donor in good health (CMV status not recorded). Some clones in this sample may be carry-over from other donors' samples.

DNA sequence: TGTGCCAGCAGATGGCGGGAGCTCTACAGTGAGCAGTTCTTC. The resulting protein is CASRWRELYSEQFF. In this chain, TRBV7-2 is recombined with TRBJ2-1, with 7 bases matching TRBD2. CDR1 SGHTA and CDR2 FQGNSA are derived from the germline V gene. From its cysteine to its phenylalanine, the CDR3 spans 14 amino acids. Just the 42-base CDR3 DNA is kept, in frame starting at base 1.